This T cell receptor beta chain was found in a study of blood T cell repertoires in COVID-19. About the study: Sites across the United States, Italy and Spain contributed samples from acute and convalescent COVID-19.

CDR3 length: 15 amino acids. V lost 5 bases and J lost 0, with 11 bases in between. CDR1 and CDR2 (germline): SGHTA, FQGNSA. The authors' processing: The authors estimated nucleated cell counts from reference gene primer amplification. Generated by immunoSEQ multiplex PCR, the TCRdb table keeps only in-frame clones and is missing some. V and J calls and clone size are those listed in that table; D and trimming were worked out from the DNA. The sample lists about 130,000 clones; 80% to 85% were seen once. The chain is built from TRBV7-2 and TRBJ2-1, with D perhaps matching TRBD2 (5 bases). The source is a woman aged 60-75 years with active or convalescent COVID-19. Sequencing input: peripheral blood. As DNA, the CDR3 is TGTGCCAGCAGCCAGTGGACTGGCTCCTACAATGAGCAGTTCTTC. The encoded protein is CASSQWTGSYNEQFF.